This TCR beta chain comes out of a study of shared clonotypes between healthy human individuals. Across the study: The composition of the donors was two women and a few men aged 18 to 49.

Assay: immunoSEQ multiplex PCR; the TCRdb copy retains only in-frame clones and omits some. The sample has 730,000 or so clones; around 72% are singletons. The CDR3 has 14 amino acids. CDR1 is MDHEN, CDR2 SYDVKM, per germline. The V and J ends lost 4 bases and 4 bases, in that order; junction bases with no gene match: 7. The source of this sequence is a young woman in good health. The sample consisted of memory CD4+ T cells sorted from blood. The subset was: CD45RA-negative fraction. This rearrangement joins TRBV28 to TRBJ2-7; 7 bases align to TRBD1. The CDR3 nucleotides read TGTGCCAGCAGTTCACAGGGACAGTTTTACGAGCAGTACTTC. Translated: CASSSQGQFYEQYF.